The 25 T cell receptor beta chains below were found in one sample sequenced in a study of blood T cell repertoires in COVID-19. Using immunoSEQ multiplex PCR, the repertoire was profiled, and TCRdb retains in-frame clones only, with some absent. Among 150,000 or so clones, roughly four fifths were seen once, and the ten largest hold approximately 3%. The sample was peripheral blood. Receptors originate from a woman of 80 years or more with acute or convalescent COVID-19.

In DNA, the CDR3 is TGTGCCATCAGTGACCTCCCGGACGGAGGCTATGGCTACACCTTC. Protein: CAISDLPDGGYGYTF. This chain links TRBV10-3 with TRBJ1-2; D not certain. This CDR3 is built from 15 residues. The germline gives CDR1 ENHRY, CDR2 SYGVKD. Trimming left V 3 bases short and J 4 bases short, with 15 bases between.

This clone was detected ten times or more. The chain recombines TRBV19 with TRBJ1-6; 7 nucleotides line up with TRBD1. This CDR3 has 12 amino acids. CDR1 and CDR2 (germline): LNHDA, SQIVND (reference sequence). Trimming cost V 4 bases and J 17 bases; bases outside gene matches: 8. CDR3 sequence reads: CASSRAGQSFHF. The CDR3 region has the DNA TGTGCCAGTAGTAGGGCGGGACAGTCTTTCCACTTT.

J is TRBJ1-1 and V is TRBV6-4; 7 positions agree with TRBD1. The V and J ends lost 4 bases and 4 bases, in that order; junction bases with no gene match: 9. Germline CDR1 is MRHNA and CDR2 is SNTAGT. This CDR3 comprises 15 residues. The CDR3 DNA sequence: TGTGCCAGCAGTGCGTCGGACAGGTTTGGCACTGAAGCTTTCTTT. As protein: CASSASDRFGTEAFF.

This chain links TRBV5-6 with TRBJ2-1, with 7 bases matching TRBD2. The length of the CDR3 is 19 residues. From germline, CDR1 is SGHDT and CDR2 YYEEEE. V lost 0 bases to trimming and J lost 0 bases; unmatched junction nucleotides: 12. The CDR3 region has the DNA TGTGCCAGCAGCTTGGTCCGGGGGGACGTACTAAGCTCCTACAATGAGCAGTTCTTC. It yields the protein CASSLVRGDVLSSYNEQFF. Variable domain in full (rest from reference TRBV5-6 and TRBJ2-1): DAGVTQSPTHLIKTRGQQVTLRCSPKSGHDTVSWYQQALGQGPQFIFQYYEEEERQRGNFPDRFSGHQFPNYSSELNVNALLLGDSALYLCASSLVRGDVLSSYNEQFFGPGTRLTVL.

A few counts support this clone. The genes are TRBV7-9 and TRBJ1-1; D might be TRBD1 (5 bases). V lost 1 base and J 5 bases, leaving 8 bases between the germline ends. The length of the CDR3 is 13 residues. CDR1 is SEHNR and CDR2 is FQNEAQ in the germline V gene (reference sequence). The CDR3 is CASSLDPGTEAFF. CDR3 in DNA: TGTGCCAGCAGCTTAGACCCAGGGACTGAAGCTTTCTTT.

This rearrangement joins TRBV29-1 to TRBJ2-2; D uncertain. V gave up 4 bases and J gave up 0 bases, with 12 bases separating them. The germline gives CDR1 SQVTM, CDR2 ANQGSEA. The CDR3 covers 15 residues. The CDR3, as DNA: TGCAGCGTTGCGACACCCACCGCGAACACCGGGGAGCTGTTTTTT. It is translated as CSVATPTANTGELFF.

This chain joins TRBV19 and TRBJ2-5; no firm D call. The germline CDR1 and CDR2 sequences are LNHDA and SQIVND (reference sequence). The CDR3 totals 16 residues. Trimming stripped 1 base from V and 3 bases from J, with 15 bases between. The chain's CDR3 is CASSIGRGSAEETQYF. In nucleotides, the CDR3 is TGTGCCAGTAGTATAGGACGCGGCAGTGCAGAAGAGACCCAGTACTTC.

The chain is built from TRBV28 and TRBJ1-2, with 7 positions matching TRBD1. CDR1 and CDR2 from the germline V gene are MDHEN and SYDVKM. This CDR3 has 13 amino acids. The V segment lost 8 bases and the J segment 7 bases; nucleotides outside the gene matches: 10. The CDR3 reads CASSSGDRSGYTF. CDR3 bases: TGTGCCAGCTCCTCAGGGGACAGATCTGGCTACACCTTC.

This clone was observed a few times. This chain connects TRBV7-9 to TRBJ1-4; the D gene is possibly TRBD1 (6 bases). Germline values: CDR1 SEHNR, CDR2 FQNEAQ (reference sequence). V shed 5 bases and J shed 8 bases, with 15 bases lying between them. The CDR3 extends over 14 amino acids. CDR3 in amino acids: CASSPSGVGEKLFF. CDR3 nucleotide sequence: TGTGCCAGCAGCCCCTCAGGGGTTGGCGAAAAACTGTTTTTT.

The gene calls are TRBV10-3 and TRBJ2-7; 7 nucleotides match TRBD1. Trimming at V came to 5 bases and at J to 0 bases, leaving 7 bases not matched to a gene. Germline CDR1 is ENHRY and CDR2 is SYGVKD. This CDR3 spans 15 amino acids. CDR3 sequence (DNA): TGTGCCATCAGTCCTGACAGGGTCGTCTCCTACGAGCAGTACTTC. This sequence encodes CAISPDRVVSYEQYF.

The table lists this clone with a count of one. The gene calls are TRBV6-5 and TRBJ1-1; D unresolved. The CDR3 contains 12 residues. The germline V gene encodes CDR1 MNHEY and CDR2 SVGAGI. The V and J ends lost 6 bases and 4 bases respectively, with 9 bases between them. CDR3 region: CASRRQFTEAFF. In DNA, the CDR3 is TGTGCCAGCAGGCGGCAGTTCACTGAAGCTTTCTTT.

The CDR3: CSAPTSGGYNEQFF. The CDR3 DNA follows: TGCAGCGCCCCTACTAGCGGGGGGTATAATGAGCAGTTCTTC. The chain is built from TRBV29-1 and TRBJ2-1, with TRBD2 matching 12 bases. The germline gives CDR1 SQVTM, CDR2 ANQGSEA. CDR3 size: 14 residues. V lost 7 bases and J lost 7; bases outside the gene matches: 8.

V usage is TRBV7-9 and J usage is TRBJ1-2, with unresolved D. The V end lost 11 bases, the J end lost 2 bases, and 18 bases lay between the germline ends. From germline, CDR1 is SEHNR and CDR2 FQNEAQ (reference sequence). The CDR3 totals 14 residues. CDR3 residues: CAAGVRTQNYGYTF. CDR3 DNA: TGTGCCGCCGGGGTCAGGACCCAAAACTATGGCTACACCTTC. Variable domain in full (rest from reference TRBV7-9 and TRBJ1-2): DTGVSQNPRHKITKRGQNVTFRCDPISEHNRLYWYRQTLGQGPEFLTYFQNEAQLEKSRLLSDRFSAERPKGSFSTLEIQRTEQGDSAMYLCAAGVRTQNYGYTFGSGTRLTVV.

The CDR3 reads CASSYPRGANVLTF. CDR3 coding DNA: TGCGCCAGCAGTTACCCGCGGGGGGCCAACGTCCTGACTTTC. The chain uses TRBV5-1 and TRBJ2-6; D is unresolved. The germline CDR1 and CDR2 sequences are SGHRS and YFSETQ. Trimming cost V 5 bases and J 4 bases, with 10 bases left between them. The CDR3 contains 14 residues.

This rearrangement joins TRBV11-1 to TRBJ1-1; TRBD1 matches at 7 bases. V lost 5 bases, J lost 1 base, and 4 bases stayed unmatched. The CDR3 totals 14 residues. Germline V gives CDR1 SGHAT, CDR2 FQDESV (reference sequence). This CDR3 reads CASSRQGTNTEAFF. The CDR3 DNA is TGTGCCAGCAGCCGACAGGGCACGAACACTGAAGCTTTCTTT.

The rearrangement uses TRBV11-2 and TRBJ2-1; D is uncertain. This CDR3 contains 11 residues. The V and J ends lost 6 bases and 9 bases respectively, with 9 bases between them. Germline V CDR1 and CDR2: SGHAT, FQNNGV. CDR3 sequence: CASRSFGEQFF. CDR3 bases: TGTGCCAGCAGATCTTTCGGTGAGCAGTTCTTC. The full variable domain, its missing parts supplied by reference TRBV11-2 and TRBJ2-1, is EAGVAQSPRYKIIEKRQSVAFWCNPISGHATLYWYQQILGQGPKLLIQFQNNGVVDDSQLPKDRFSAERLKGVDSTLKIQPAKLEDSAVYLCASRSFGEQFFGPGTRLTVL.

The rearrangement joins TRBV2 to TRBJ2-7; D call uncertain. The CDR3 has 11 residues. From germline, CDR1 is SNHLY and CDR2 FYNNEI. Deletions cut 5 bases from V and 4 bases from J, with 6 bases between. In nucleotides, the CDR3 is TGTGCCAGCAGTCCCCAATACGAGCAGTACTTC. This encodes CASSPQYEQYF. Full variable domain (rest looked up from reference TRBV2 and TRBJ2-7): EPEVTQTPSHQVTQMGQEVILRCVPISNHLYFYWYRQILGQKVEFLVSFYNNEISEKSEIFDDQFSVERPDGSNFTLKIRSTKLEDSAMYFCASSPQYEQYFGPGTRLTVT.

This chain links TRBV5-1 with TRBJ2-2; 10 bases are shared with TRBD2. With 3 bases clipped from V and 6 bases from J, the junction kept 8 bases outside the gene matches. Germline V CDR1 and CDR2: SGHRS, YFSETQ. The CDR3 extends over 16 amino acids. In DNA form, the CDR3 reads TGCGCCAGCAGCTCAGACAGCGGGGGGGCCTCCGGGGAGCTGTTTTTT. This codes for CASSSDSGGASGELFF.

This clone appeared once. V usage is TRBV7-9 and J usage is TRBJ1-1; 9 nucleotides match TRBD1. This CDR3 has 13 amino acids. Germline-derived CDR1 and CDR2 are SEHNR and FQNEAQ (reference sequence). The ends lost 7 bases at V and 5 bases at J; junction bases unmatched: 5. The CDR3 sequence is CASNRDRVTEAFF. CDR3 coding DNA: TGTGCCAGCAATCGGGACAGGGTGACTGAAGCTTTCTTT.

The chain combines TRBV2 with TRBJ1-1; TRBD1 is a possible D gene (6 bases). This CDR3 region has 14 residues. Deletions cut 6 bases from V and 2 bases from J, with 13 bases between. CDR1 SNHLY and CDR2 FYNNEI come from the germline V gene. The CDR3 bases are TGTGCCAGCAGACCAAGGGGGAGTAACACTGAAGCTTTCTTT. Its translation is CASRPRGSNTEAFF.

This rearrangement joins TRBV9 to TRBJ1-1; maybe TRBD1 (5 bases). The CDR3 sequence is 15 residues long. Germline V gives CDR1 SGDLS, CDR2 YYNGEE. V dropped 0 bases and J dropped 5 bases, with 14 bases sitting between them. This CDR3 reads CASSVGPPGGTEAFF. The CDR3 nucleotides are TGTGCCAGCAGCGTAGGACCCCCCGGGGGAACTGAAGCTTTCTTT. The whole variable domain, remainder taken from reference TRBV9 and TRBJ1-1, is DSGVTQTPKHLITATGQRVTLRCSPRSGDLSVYWYQQSLDQGLQFLIQYYNGEERAKGNILERFSAQQFPDLHSELNLSSLELGDSALYFCASSVGPPGGTEAFFGQGTRLTVV.

The chain has TRBV10-3 and TRBJ2-5; 8 bases map to TRBD1. The end of the DNA fits TRBJ2-7 better, so the J call may be wrong. Germline CDR1 reads ENHRY; CDR2 reads SYGVKD. The length of the CDR3 is 15 residues. Here the CDR3 reads CAISEIDRGSYEQYF. The DNA for the CDR3 is TGTGCCATCAGTGAGATAGACAGGGGATCCTACGAGCAGTACTTC.

The chain combines TRBV6-5 with TRBJ1-5, with D uncertain. V dropped 2 bases and J dropped 3 bases, with 5 bases sitting between them. Germline CDR1 is MNHEY and CDR2 is SVGAGI. The CDR3 length is 13 residues. The CDR3 DNA reads TGTGCCAGCAGTTACGGAGTCAATCAGCCCCAGCATTTT. It yields the protein CASSYGVNQPQHF.

The V call is TRBV6-2 or TRBV6-3, the J call TRBJ1-2, with a possible D match to TRBD1 (6 bases). Between the trimmed V and J ends, which lost 0 bases and 7 bases, there was a span of 15 bases. Germline V lookup: CDR1 MNHEY, CDR2 SVGEGT. This CDR3 region has 15 residues. The CDR3 DNA is TGTGCCAGCAGTTACTCGAAGGTGGGGGCCGGTGGCTACACCTTC. Translation: CASSYSKVGAGGYTF.

This clone was counted once. Here the CDR3 DNA reads TGTGCCAGCAGGGCGACATTAGGCACTGAAGCTTTCTTT. It is translated as CASRATLGTEAFF. V gene TRBV6-5 combines with J gene TRBJ1-1, with D unclear. The germline V gene has CDR1 MNHEY and CDR2 SVGAGI. V gave up 6 bases and J gave up 4 bases, with 12 bases separating them. The CDR3 covers 13 residues.